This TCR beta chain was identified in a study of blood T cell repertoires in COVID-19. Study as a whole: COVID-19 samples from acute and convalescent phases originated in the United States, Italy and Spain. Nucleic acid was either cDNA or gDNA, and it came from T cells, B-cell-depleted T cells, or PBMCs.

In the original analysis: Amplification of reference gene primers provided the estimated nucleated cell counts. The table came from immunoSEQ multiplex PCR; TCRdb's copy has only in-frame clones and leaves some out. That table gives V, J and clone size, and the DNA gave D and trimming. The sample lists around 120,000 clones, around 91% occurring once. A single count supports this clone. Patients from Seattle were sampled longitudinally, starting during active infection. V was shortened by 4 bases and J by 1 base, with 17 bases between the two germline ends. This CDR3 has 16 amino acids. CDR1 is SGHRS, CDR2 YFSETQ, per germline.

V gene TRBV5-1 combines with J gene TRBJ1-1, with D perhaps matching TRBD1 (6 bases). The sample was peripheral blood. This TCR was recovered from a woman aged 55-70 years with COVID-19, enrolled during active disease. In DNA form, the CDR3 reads TGCGCCAGCAGCCTGCAGGTCCGGGGGGCGAACACTGAAGCTTTCTTT. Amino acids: CASSLQVRGANTEAFF.